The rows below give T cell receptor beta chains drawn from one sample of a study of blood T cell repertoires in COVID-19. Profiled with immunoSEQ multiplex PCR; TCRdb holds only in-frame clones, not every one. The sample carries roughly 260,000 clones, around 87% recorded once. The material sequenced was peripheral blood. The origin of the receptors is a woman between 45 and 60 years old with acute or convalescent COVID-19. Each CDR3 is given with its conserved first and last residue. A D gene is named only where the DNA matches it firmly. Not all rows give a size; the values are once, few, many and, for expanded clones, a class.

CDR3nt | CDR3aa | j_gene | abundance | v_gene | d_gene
TGTGCCAGTAGTATCGGAAGGGGAATGGGCCAGCCCCAGCATTTT | CASSIGRGMGQPQHF | TRBJ1-5 | NA | TRBV19 | NA
TGTGCCAGTAGTATACAGAATCAGCCCCAGCATTTT | CASSIQNQPQHF | TRBJ1-5 | NA | TRBV19 | NA
TGTGCCAGCAGCTATACCGGGACTAGCGGGTTTAGCACAGATACGCAGTATTTT | CASSYTGTSGFSTDTQYF | TRBJ2-3 | NA | TRBV7-2 | TRBD2
TGTGCCAGCAGGACAGGGGCGCAGGACACTGAAGCTTTCTTT | CASRTGAQDTEAFF | TRBJ1-1 | NA | TRBV27 | TRBD1
TGTGCCAGCAGTTCCCGGGACTATGGCAATCAGCCCCAGCATTTT | CASSSRDYGNQPQHF | TRBJ1-5 | NA | TRBV28 | NA
TGTGCCAGCTCCCCGGGACTAGGAAACACCGGGGAGCTGTTTTTT | CASSPGLGNTGELFF | TRBJ2-2 | NA | TRBV18 | TRBD2
TGTGCCAGCAGCAAAGCGCTTTGTCAGGGGGCCGTTAATGATGAAAAACTGTTTTTT | CASSKALCQGAVNDEKLFF | TRBJ1-4 | once | TRBV21-1 | NA
TGTGCCAGCTTGAGAGGGGAGGTCTACGAGCAGTACTTC | CASLRGEVYEQYF | TRBJ2-7 | NA | TRBV2 | NA
TGTGCCAGCTCAACGCCAGGGACAGGGAACACTGAAGCTTTCTTT | CASSTPGTGNTEAFF | TRBJ1-1 | NA | TRBV18 | TRBD1
TGTGCCAGCAGTGCTAGGGCCGGGGGCACAGATACGCAGTATTTT | CASSARAGGTDTQYF | TRBJ2-3 | NA | TRBV6-2/TRBV6-3 | NA
TGTGCCAGCAGTTACTCCGACAGGGGGGGAGGCTACACCTTC | CASSYSDRGGGYTF | TRBJ1-2 | NA | TRBV6-5 | TRBD1
TGTGCCAGCAGCTCACAGCCGAACCCGGGACAGGGGAACGAGCAGTACTTC | CASSSQPNPGQGNEQYF | TRBJ2-7 | NA | TRBV7-3 | TRBD1
TGTGCCAGCAGCGTGGGACGGGAAAACCGGATTCAGTACTTC | CASSVGRENRIQYF | TRBJ2-4 | NA | TRBV5-4 | NA
TGTGCCAGCAGTATTGGACAGTACTATGGCTACACCTTC | CASSIGQYYGYTF | TRBJ1-2 | NA | TRBV3-1/TRBV3-2 | NA
TGTGCCAGCAGCTTTACTAGCGCTCTTTACAATGAGCAGTTCTTC | CASSFTSALYNEQFF | TRBJ2-1 | NA | TRBV11-3 | TRBD2
TGTGCCAGCAGTTACTCGGCCGGACAGGTCGACAATCAGCCCCAGCATTTT | CASSYSAGQVDNQPQHF | TRBJ1-5 | few | TRBV6-2/TRBV6-3 | TRBD1
TGCAGCGTGTCCCGGGGTTCTGGAAACACCATATATTTT | CSVSRGSGNTIYF | TRBJ1-3 | NA | TRBV29-1 | NA
TGTGCCAGCAGCTTTGGTAAAACAGGGGGCATTGGCTACACCTTC | CASSFGKTGGIGYTF | TRBJ1-2 | NA | TRBV5-4 | TRBD1
TGTGCCAGTTCCTCCGTCGGACTGACGGGGTCCCAGTACTTC | CASSSVGLTGSQYF | TRBJ2-5 | NA | TRBV28 | NA
TGTGCCATCGGAGGGGAACGTTCTATGGGCTACACCTTC | CAIGGERSMGYTF | TRBJ1-2 | NA | TRBV10-3 | NA
TGTGCCAGCAGCATAGACAGGGGAGAGGGGTCACCCCTCCACTTT | CASSIDRGEGSPLHF | TRBJ1-6 | NA | TRBV5-4 | TRBD1
TGTGCCAGCAGTTTACGGCCAGGGATCCAGCCCCAGCATTTT | CASSLRPGIQPQHF | TRBJ1-5 | NA | TRBV27 | NA
TGTGCCAGCAGTTACCCAGGGGGCTCGGAAAAACTGTTTTTT | CASSYPGGSEKLFF | TRBJ1-4 | NA | TRBV6-2/TRBV6-3 | TRBD1
TGTGCCAGCAGCTTCAGAGCGGGAGAGTCCTACAATGAGCAGTTCTTC | CASSFRAGESYNEQFF | TRBJ2-1 | NA | TRBV7-3 | TRBD2
TGTGCCACCAGTGATTCCCCCGGGTACAATGAGCAGTTCTTC | CATSDSPGYNEQFF | TRBJ2-1 | NA | TRBV24-1 | NA
TGTGCCAGCAGTCCACGGACAGAACAGCCCCAGCATTTT | CASSPRTEQPQHF | TRBJ1-5 | NA | TRBV6-5 | NA
TGTGCCACCAGCAGAGGTAGCGGGACCCACAATGAGCAGTTCTTC | CATSRGSGTHNEQFF | TRBJ2-1 | once | TRBV15 | TRBD2
TGTGCCAGCAGTTTACAGGGTTTAGAGACCCAGTACTTC | CASSLQGLETQYF | TRBJ2-5 | NA | TRBV6-2/TRBV6-3 | NA
TGTGCCAGTAACCCAACAGGGGGCACTGAAGCTTTCTTT | CASNPTGGTEAFF | TRBJ1-1 | NA | TRBV19 | TRBD1
TGTGCCAGCAGTTTTGGCAGGGGGCCGAGAAAAGCTTTCTTT | CASSFGRGPRKAFF | TRBJ1-1 | NA | TRBV28 | TRBD1
TGCGCCAGCAGCTCTAGCGCCCAGAGCTCCTACAATGAGCAGTTCTTC | CASSSSAQSSYNEQFF | TRBJ2-1 | NA | TRBV5-1 | NA
TGTGCCAGCAGTTTGGTTACCGGGACAGGGGCCGCAACTAATGAAAAACTGTTTTTT | CASSLVTGTGAATNEKLFF | TRBJ1-4 | NA | TRBV28 | TRBD1
TGTGCCAGCAGTTTACCCCAGGGGCTTGGTGGAAACACCATATATTTT | CASSLPQGLGGNTIYF | TRBJ1-3 | NA | TRBV28 | NA
TGTGCCAGCTCACCACGGGCTAGCGGGAGTAGTGAGACCCAGTACTTC | CASSPRASGSSETQYF | TRBJ2-5 | NA | TRBV18 | TRBD2
TGCGCCAGCAGCCAGGGCGGGACTAGCGGGAGGGCCCGGCAGTTCTTC | CASSQGGTSGRARQFF | TRBJ2-1 | NA | TRBV4-3 | TRBD2
TGTGCCAGCAGCGGGTCAAGGGGGCAGGGGCCCACTGAAGCTTTCTTT | CASSGSRGQGPTEAFF | TRBJ1-1 | NA | TRBV9 | TRBD1
TGTGCCAGCAGCTTTTCAGCGGGGGAAGAGACCCAGTACTTC | CASSFSAGEETQYF | TRBJ2-5 | NA | TRBV7-2 | TRBD2